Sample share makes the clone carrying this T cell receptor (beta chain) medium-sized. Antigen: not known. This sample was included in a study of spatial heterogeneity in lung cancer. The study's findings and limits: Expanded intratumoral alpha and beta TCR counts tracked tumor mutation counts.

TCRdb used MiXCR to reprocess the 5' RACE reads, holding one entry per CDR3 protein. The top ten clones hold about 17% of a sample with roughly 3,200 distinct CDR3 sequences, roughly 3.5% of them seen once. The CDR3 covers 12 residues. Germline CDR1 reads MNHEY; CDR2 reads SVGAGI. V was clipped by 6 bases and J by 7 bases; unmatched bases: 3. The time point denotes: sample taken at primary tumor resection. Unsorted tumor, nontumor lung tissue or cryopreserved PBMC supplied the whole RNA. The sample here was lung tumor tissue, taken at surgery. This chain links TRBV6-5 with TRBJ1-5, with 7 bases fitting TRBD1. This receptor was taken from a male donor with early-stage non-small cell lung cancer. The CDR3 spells CASRQGDQPQHF. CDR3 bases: TGTGCCAGCAGGCAGGGGGACCAGCCCCAGCATTTT.